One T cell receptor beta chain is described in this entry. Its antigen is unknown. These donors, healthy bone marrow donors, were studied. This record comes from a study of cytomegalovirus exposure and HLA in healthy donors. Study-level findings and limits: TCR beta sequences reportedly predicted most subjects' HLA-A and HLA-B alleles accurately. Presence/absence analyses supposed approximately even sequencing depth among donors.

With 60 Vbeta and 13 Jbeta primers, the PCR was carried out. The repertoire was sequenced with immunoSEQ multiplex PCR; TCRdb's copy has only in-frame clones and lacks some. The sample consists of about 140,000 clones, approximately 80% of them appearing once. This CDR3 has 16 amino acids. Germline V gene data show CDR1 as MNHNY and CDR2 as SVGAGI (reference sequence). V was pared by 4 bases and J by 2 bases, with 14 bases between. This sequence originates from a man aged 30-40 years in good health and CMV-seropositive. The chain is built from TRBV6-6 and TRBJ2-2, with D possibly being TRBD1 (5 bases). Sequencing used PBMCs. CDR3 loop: CASSSIGVANTGELFF. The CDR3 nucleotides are TGTGCCAGCAGTTCTATAGGGGTCGCAAACACCGGGGAGCTGTTTTTT.